This T cell receptor (beta chain) was identified in a study of T-cell memory formation after mild COVID-19. Study information: TCR clusters showed largely donor specificity. Overall study results and limits: Contracting clones, day 15 to 85, had balanced CD4/CD8, and later expanders favored CD4+.

The CDR3 extends over 16 amino acids. CDR1 LGHDT and CDR2 YNNKEL come from the germline V gene (reference sequence). V was clipped by 3 bases and J by 5 bases, with 17 bases between them. MiXCR, run by TCRdb on the 5' RACE reads, gives a single entry per CDR3 protein. This table has more than 400,000 distinct CDR3 sequences, 15% to 20% appearing once. As concerns this clonotype: Antigen specificity is unknown.

The chain employs TRBV3-1 and TRBJ1-5, with D perhaps matching TRBD1 (5 bases). The sequencing input was PBMCs or a T cell subset sorted from them (not recorded which). The clonotype comes from an adult woman who had mild COVID-19 (a few samples of this study predate the infection). Cell type and time point are not known. The CDR3 reads CASSQGLGQTYQPQHF. The CDR3, as DNA: TGTGCCAGCAGCCAGGGACTTGGGCAGACATATCAGCCCCAGCATTTT.